These 16 T cell receptor beta chains came from one sample sequenced in a study of OX40 agonist ivuxolimab in advanced cancers. Clones were sequenced by immunoSEQ multiplex PCR, and TCRdb holds only the in-frame ones, with some missing. The sample has roughly 40,000 clones, approximately 85% seen once. Sequences were derived from CD4+ or CD8+ T cells sorted from blood, sampled in a trial of the OX40 agonist ivuxolimab. These receptors were taken from an adult with an advanced solid tumor such as melanoma, head and neck, liver or kidney cancer.

V is TRBV28 and J is TRBJ1-2, with 7 bases identical to TRBD1. CDR1 and CDR2 from the germline V gene are MDHEN and SYDVKM. The ends lost 8 bases at V and 4 bases at J; junction bases unmatched: 7. CDR3 length: 13 residues. In DNA form, the CDR3 reads TGTGCCAGCGGGGGGACAGTGTTCTATGGCTACACCTTC. Translation: CASGGTVFYGYTF.

The chain couples TRBV5-6 to TRBJ2-3, with 9 bases fitting TRBD2. This CDR3 has 15 residues. With 7 bases clipped from V and 0 bases from J, the junction kept 6 bases outside the gene matches. Per germline, CDR1 SGHDT and CDR2 YYEEEE. The DNA for the CDR3 is TGTGCCAGCGCCCCAGCGGGGGGTAGCACAGATACGCAGTATTTT. Protein: CASAPAGGSTDTQYF.

The gene calls are TRBV2 and TRBJ2-2; perhaps TRBD1 as D (7 bases). Trimming pared 8 bases from V and 2 bases from J, leaving 12 bases between. The CDR3 has 14 amino acids. CDR1 SNHLY and CDR2 FYNNEI come from the germline V gene. This CDR3 is CASCGTDNTGELFF. CDR3 coding DNA: TGTGCCAGCTGCGGGACAGATAACACCGGGGAGCTGTTTTTT.

The CDR3 here is CASSLYTPDSQETQYF. The CDR3 DNA is TGTGCCAGCAGCTTATATACCCCGGACAGTCAAGAGACCCAGTACTTC. This rearrangement joins TRBV7-7 to TRBJ2-5; possible D gene TRBD1, 6 bases. Per germline, CDR1 SSHAT and CDR2 FNYEAQ (reference sequence). The CDR3 is 16 residues long. V was shortened by 2 bases and J by 2 bases, with 15 bases between the two germline ends.

The chain employs TRBV6-5 and TRBJ2-3; D call uncertain. V was clipped by 5 bases and J by 3 bases, with 12 bases between them. The CDR3 runs to 14 residues. Germline V gene sequence: CDR1 MNHEY, CDR2 SVGAGI. The CDR3 is CASSPGPATDTQYF. DNA of the CDR3: TGTGCCAGCAGTCCTGGGCCCGCGACAGATACGCAGTATTTT.

The V gene is TRBV11-2, the J gene TRBJ2-7; possible D gene TRBD1, 6 bases. The CDR3 runs 14 residues. The germline V gene has CDR1 SGHAT and CDR2 FQNNGV. Deletions cut 5 bases from V and 2 bases from J, with 13 bases between. CDR3 amino acids: CASSPGTSTYEQYF. CDR3 in DNA: TGTGCCAGCAGCCCCGGGACAAGTACCTACGAGCAGTACTTC.

V and J are TRBV7-6 and TRBJ2-7; TRBD1 matches at 8 bases. This CDR3 has 15 amino acids. V gave up 1 base and J gave up 2 bases; unmatched junction bases: 4. The V gene's germline CDR1 is SGHVS and CDR2 FNYEAQ. In nucleotides, the CDR3 is TGTGCCAGCAGCTTAGGGCGGACAGGGACCTACGAGCAGTACTTC. As protein: CASSLGRTGTYEQYF.

V gene TRBV30 combines with J gene TRBJ2-7, with a weak D call TRBD1 (5 bases). V was cut by 3 bases and J by 6 bases, with 18 bases left in between. The CDR3 runs 14 residues. Germline V gives CDR1 GTSNPN, CDR2 SVGIG (reference sequence). For the CDR3, the DNA is TGTGCCTGGAGCGCACCCCAGGGTTTAGGCGAGCAGTACTTC. Its translation: CAWSAPQGLGEQYF.

This rearrangement joins TRBV6-1 to TRBJ1-2; D might be TRBD1 (5 bases). V dropped 4 bases and J dropped 8 bases, with 11 bases sitting between them. Germline CDR1 MNHNS, CDR2 SASEGT. The CDR3 has 12 amino acids. CDR3 coding DNA: TGTGCCAGCAGTGCCAGGGTTGACGGCTACACCTTC. As protein: CASSARVDGYTF.

A word on this clone: Relative to the germline gene, one junction end is altered; a read error may explain this. This chain connects TRBV5-4 to TRBJ1-1; no definite D call. The germline CDR1 and CDR2 sequences are SGHNT and YYREEE (reference sequence). This CDR3 is built from 17 residues. CDR3 loop: CASSQDSPSGGNTEAFF. CDR3 DNA sequence: TGCGCCAGCAGCCAAGATTCCCCCTCGGGAGGGAACACTGAAGCTTTCTTT. The complete variable domain, with remaining parts taken from reference TRBV5-4 and TRBJ1-1, reads ETGVTQSPTHLIKTRGQQVTLRCSSQSGHNTVSWYQQALGQGPQFIFQYYREEENGRGNFPPRFSGLQFPNYSSELNVNALELDDSALYLCASSQDSPSGGNTEAFFGQGTRLTVV.

This clone was observed once. The V gene is TRBV28, the J gene TRBJ1-1; 8 bases agree with TRBD1. Germline lookup yields CDR1 MDHEN and CDR2 SYDVKM. Losses at the gene ends were 6 bases for V and 1 base for J; bases not matched to a gene: 16. The CDR3 contains 18 residues. CDR3 loop: CASSFPSTGGTANTEAFF. In DNA, the CDR3 is TGTGCCAGCAGCTTCCCCTCTACAGGGGGAACGGCGAACACTGAAGCTTTCTTT.

J is TRBJ2-2 and V is TRBV7-9; a weak D match, TRBD2 (6 bases). With 5 bases removed from V and 2 bases from J, the gap between germline ends came to 12 bases. Germline loops: CDR1 SEHNR, CDR2 FQNEAQ (reference sequence). This CDR3 has 15 residues. Here the CDR3 reads CASSGDLLNTGELFF. The CDR3 DNA sequence: TGTGCCAGCAGCGGGGACTTACTAAACACCGGGGAGCTGTTTTTT.

This sequence joins TRBV4-3 and TRBJ2-3, with TRBD2 identical over 8 bases. Germline CDR1 is LGHNA and CDR2 is YSLEER. CDR3 size: 16 residues. With 0 bases clipped from V and 5 bases from J, the junction kept 7 bases outside the gene matches. The CDR3 DNA follows: TGCGCCAGCAGCCAAGATTACCGAGCGGGGGTAGATACGCAGTATTTT. It specifies CASSQDYRAGVDTQYF.

The V and J genes are TRBV29-1 and TRBJ1-2, with D tentatively TRBD1 (5 bases). CDR3 size: 10 residues. Germline CDR1 reads SQVTM; CDR2 reads ANQGSEA. Trimming removed 6 bases at V and 8 bases at J, with 10 bases between. The CDR3, as DNA: TGCAGCGTCATAACAGGAGGCTACACCTTC. It yields the protein CSVITGGYTF. Full variable domain (rest looked up from reference TRBV29-1 and TRBJ1-2): SAVISQKPSRDICQRGTSLTIQCQVDSQVTMMFWYRQQPGQSLTLIATANQGSEATYESGFVIDKFPISRPNLTFSTLTVSNMSPEDSSIYLCSVITGGYTFGSGTRLTVV.

J is TRBJ2-3 and V is TRBV7-6, with D uncertain. Germline V CDR1 and CDR2: SGHVS, FNYEAQ. CDR3 length: 14 amino acids. The germline V and J ends were trimmed by 1 base and 6 bases, with 11 bases remaining between them. CDR3 nucleotide sequence: TGTGCCAGCAGCTTAGGGGAAGGGATCGATACGCAGTATTTT. This sequence encodes CASSLGEGIDTQYF.

The chain combines TRBV19 with TRBJ1-3, with D maybe TRBD1 (5 bases). CDR1 and CDR2 from the germline V gene are LNHDA and SQIVND (reference sequence). V was cut by 2 bases and J by 0 bases, with 20 bases left in between. The length of the CDR3 is 19 residues. DNA of the CDR3: TGTGCCAGTAGTATAAGGCCCCGGGTATGGGGGAGCTCTGGAAACACCATATATTTT. Its protein is CASSIRPRVWGSSGNTIYF.